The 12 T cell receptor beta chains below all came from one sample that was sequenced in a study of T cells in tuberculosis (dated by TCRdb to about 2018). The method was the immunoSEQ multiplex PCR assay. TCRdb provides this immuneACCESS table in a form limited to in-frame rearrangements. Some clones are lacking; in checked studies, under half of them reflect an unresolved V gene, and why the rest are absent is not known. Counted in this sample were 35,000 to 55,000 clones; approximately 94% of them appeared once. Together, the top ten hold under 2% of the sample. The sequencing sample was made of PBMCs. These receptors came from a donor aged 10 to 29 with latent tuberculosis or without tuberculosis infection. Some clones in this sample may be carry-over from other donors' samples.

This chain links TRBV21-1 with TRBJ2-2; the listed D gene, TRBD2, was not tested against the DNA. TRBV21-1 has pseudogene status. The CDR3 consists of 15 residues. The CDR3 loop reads CASSQGLAVTRELFF. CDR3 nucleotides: TGTGCCAGCAGCCAAGGACTAGCGGTTACCCGGGAGCTGTTTTTT.

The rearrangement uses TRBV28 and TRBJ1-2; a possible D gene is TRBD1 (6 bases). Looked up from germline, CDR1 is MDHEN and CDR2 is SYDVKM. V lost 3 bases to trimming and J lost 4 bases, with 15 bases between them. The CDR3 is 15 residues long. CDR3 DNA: TGTGCCAGCAGTTTGGCAGGGGTCATAGGCTATGGCTACACCTTC. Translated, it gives CASSLAGVIGYGYTF.

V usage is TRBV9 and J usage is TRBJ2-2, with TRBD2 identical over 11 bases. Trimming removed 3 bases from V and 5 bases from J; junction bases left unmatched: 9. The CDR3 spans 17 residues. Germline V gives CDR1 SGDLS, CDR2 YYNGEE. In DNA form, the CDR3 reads TGTGCCAGCAGCGCTGACCCCGGGACTAGCGGAACCGGGGAGCTGTTTTTT. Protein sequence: CASSADPGTSGTGELFF.

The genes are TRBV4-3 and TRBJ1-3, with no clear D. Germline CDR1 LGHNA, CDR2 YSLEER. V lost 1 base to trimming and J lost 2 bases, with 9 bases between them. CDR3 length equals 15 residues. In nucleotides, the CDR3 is TGCGCCAGCAGCCAAGTCATGGCAGCTGGAAACACCATATATTTT. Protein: CASSQVMAAGNTIYF.

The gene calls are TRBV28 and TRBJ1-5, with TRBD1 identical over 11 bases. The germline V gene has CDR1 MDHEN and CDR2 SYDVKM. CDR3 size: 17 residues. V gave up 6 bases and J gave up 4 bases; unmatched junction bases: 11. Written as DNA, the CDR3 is TGTGCCAGCAGCCAGTGGATCGGGACAGGGGGAAATCAGCCCCAGCATTTT. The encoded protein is CASSQWIGTGGNQPQHF.

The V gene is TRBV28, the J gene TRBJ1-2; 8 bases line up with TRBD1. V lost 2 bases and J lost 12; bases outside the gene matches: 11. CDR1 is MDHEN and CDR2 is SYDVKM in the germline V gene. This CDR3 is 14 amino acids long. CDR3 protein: CASSLVSNRGRDTF. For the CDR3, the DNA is TGTGCCAGCAGTTTAGTCTCTAACAGGGGGAGGGACACCTTC.

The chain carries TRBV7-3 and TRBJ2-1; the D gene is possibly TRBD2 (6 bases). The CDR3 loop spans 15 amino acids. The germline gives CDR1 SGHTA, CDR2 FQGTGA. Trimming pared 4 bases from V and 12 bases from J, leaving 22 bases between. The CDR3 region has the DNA TGTGCCAGCAGCTCGGCGGAGGGATTTGGTAAAAGGCAGTTCTTC. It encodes CASSSAEGFGKRQFF. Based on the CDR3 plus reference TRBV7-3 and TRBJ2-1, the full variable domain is GAGVSQTPSNKVTEKGKYVELRCDPISGHTALYWYRQSLGQGPEFLIYFQGTGAADDSGLPNDRFFAVRPEGSVSTLKIQRTERGDSAVYLCASSSAEGFGKRQFFGPGTRLTVL.

The CDR3 spells CASSAYDRADGYTF. In DNA form, the CDR3 reads TGTGCCAGCAGCGCCTATGACAGGGCAGATGGCTACACCTTC. The gene calls are TRBV9 and TRBJ1-2; 7 positions match TRBD1. The length of the CDR3 is 14 residues. Trimming at V came to 3 bases and at J to 6 bases, leaving 8 bases not matched to a gene. Per germline, CDR1 SGDLS and CDR2 YYNGEE.

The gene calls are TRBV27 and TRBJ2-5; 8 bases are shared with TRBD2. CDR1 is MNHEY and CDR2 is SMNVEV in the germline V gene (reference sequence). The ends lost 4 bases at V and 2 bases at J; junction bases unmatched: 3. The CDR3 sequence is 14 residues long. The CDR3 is CASSSRLAQETQYF. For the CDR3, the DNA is TGTGCCAGCAGTTCCCGACTAGCGCAAGAGACCCAGTACTTC.

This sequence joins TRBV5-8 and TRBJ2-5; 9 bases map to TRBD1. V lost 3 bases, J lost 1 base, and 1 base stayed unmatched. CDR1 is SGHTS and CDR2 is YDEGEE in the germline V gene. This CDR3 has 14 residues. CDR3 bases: TGTGCCAGCAGCTCGGGACAGGGCCAAGAGACCCAGTACTTC. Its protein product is CASSSGQGQETQYF.

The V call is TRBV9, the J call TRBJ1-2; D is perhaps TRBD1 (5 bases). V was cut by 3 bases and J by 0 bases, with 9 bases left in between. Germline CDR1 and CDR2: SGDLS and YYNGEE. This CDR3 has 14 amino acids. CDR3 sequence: CASSAGGANYGYTF. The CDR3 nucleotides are TGTGCCAGCAGCGCTGGGGGGGCTAACTATGGCTACACCTTC. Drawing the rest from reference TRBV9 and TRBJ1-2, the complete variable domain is DSGVTQTPKHLITATGQRVTLRCSPRSGDLSVYWYQQSLDQGLQFLIQYYNGEERAKGNILERFSAQQFPDLHSELNLSSLELGDSALYFCASSAGGANYGYTFGSGTRLTVV.

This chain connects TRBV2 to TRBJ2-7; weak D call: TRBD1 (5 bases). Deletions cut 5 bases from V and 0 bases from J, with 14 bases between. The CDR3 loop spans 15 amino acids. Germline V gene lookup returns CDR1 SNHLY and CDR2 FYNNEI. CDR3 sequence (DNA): TGTGCCAGCAGTCTAACTGACAGCCCCTCCTACGAGCAGTACTTC. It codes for CASSLTDSPSYEQYF.